This T cell receptor (beta chain) was recovered during a study of CD8+CD57+ T cells in acquired aplastic anemia. Across the whole study: Roughly 3 ug was the average amount of DNA from sorted CD4+ and CD8+ cells. CD4+ cell libraries from healthy donors averaged about 10.8 million reads. Broader study findings: Researchers report that fewer than 35 CD8+ CDR3 sequences appeared in both patients and controls.

In this sample, this clonotype turned up a few times. The target antigen is unknown. Genomic DNA provided the template from which TCR beta VDJ and CDR3 profiles were obtained. TCRdb itself ran the reads through MiXCR, one entry per CDR3 protein. The sample lists fewer than 250,000 distinct CDR3 sequences, 54% occurring once. Germline V gene sequence: CDR1 SGHVS, CDR2 FNYEAQ. This CDR3 contains 16 residues. The trim removed 3 bases at V and 5 bases at J, leaving 7 bases unmatched. The material sequenced was sorted CD4+, CD8+, or CD8+CD57+ T cells (not recorded which) from PBMCs. This sequence joins TRBV7-6 and TRBJ2-1; TRBD2 agrees at 10 bases. This TCR was recovered from a human donor in good health, serving as a control. CDR3 in amino acids: CASSFSSGGMNNEQFF. The CDR3 coding sequence is TGTGCCAGCAGCTTCTCTAGCGGGGGCATGAACAATGAGCAGTTCTTC. The full variable domain, its missing parts supplied by reference TRBV7-6 and TRBJ2-1, is GAGVSQSPRYKVTKRGQDVALRCDPISGHVSLYWYRQALGQGPEFLTYFNYEAQQDKSGLPNDRFSAERPEGSISTLTIQRTEQRDSAMYRCASSFSSGGMNNEQFFGPGTRLTVL.